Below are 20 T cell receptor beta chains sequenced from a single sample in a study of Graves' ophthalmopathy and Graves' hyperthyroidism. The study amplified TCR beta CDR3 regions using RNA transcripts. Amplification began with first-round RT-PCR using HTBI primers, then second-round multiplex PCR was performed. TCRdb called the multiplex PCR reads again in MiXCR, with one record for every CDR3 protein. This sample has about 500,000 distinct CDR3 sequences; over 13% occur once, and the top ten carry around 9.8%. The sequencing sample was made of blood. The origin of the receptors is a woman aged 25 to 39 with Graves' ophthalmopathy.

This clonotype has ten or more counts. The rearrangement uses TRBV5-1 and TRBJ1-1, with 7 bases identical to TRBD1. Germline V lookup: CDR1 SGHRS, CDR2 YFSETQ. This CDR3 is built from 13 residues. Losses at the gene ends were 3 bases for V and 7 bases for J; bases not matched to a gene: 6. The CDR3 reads CASSSERQGEAFF. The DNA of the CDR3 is TGCGCCAGCAGCTCGGAACGACAGGGTGAAGCTTTCTTT.

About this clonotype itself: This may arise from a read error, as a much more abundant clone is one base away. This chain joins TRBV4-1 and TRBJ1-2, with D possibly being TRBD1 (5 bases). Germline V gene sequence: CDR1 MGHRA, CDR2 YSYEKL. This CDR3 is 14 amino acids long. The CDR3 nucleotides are TGCGTCAGCAGCCAAGGGGCAGCCGACTATGGCTACACCTTC. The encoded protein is CVSSQGAADYGYTF.

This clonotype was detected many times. CDR3 sequence (DNA): TGCAGCGTCTCACCTAGCATGAACACTGAAGCTTTCTTT. This gives the protein CSVSPSMNTEAFF. The genes are TRBV29-1 and TRBJ1-1, with D unresolved. V gave up 6 bases and J gave up 0 bases, with 11 bases separating them. CDR1 SQVTM and CDR2 ANQGSEA come from the germline V gene. The CDR3 is 13 amino acids.

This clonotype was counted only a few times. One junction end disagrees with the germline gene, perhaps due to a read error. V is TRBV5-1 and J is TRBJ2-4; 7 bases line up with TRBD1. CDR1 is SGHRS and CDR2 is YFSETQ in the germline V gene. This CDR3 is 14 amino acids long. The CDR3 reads CASTPGTAKNIKYF. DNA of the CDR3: TGCGCCAGCACCCCCGGGACAGCCAAAAACATTAAGTACTTC. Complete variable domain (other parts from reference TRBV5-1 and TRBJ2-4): KAGVTQTPRYLIKTRGQQVTLSCSPISGHRSVSWYQQTPGQGLQFLFEYFSETQRNKGNFPGRFSGRQFSNSRSEMNVSTLELGDSALYLCASTPGTAKNIKYFGAGTRLSVL.

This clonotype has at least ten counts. CDR3 in amino acids: CASSRGGRDTEAFF. The CDR3 bases are TGTGCCAGCAGCAGGGGCGGTCGGGACACTGAAGCTTTCTTT. The chain combines TRBV12-3 or TRBV12-4 with TRBJ1-1, with D possibly being TRBD1 (6 bases). V shed 6 bases and J shed 3 bases, with 14 bases lying between them. The CDR3 covers 14 residues.

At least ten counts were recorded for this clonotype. CDR3 sequence reads: CASSLAQQIPYEQYF. CDR3 sequence (DNA): TGCGCCAGCAGCTTGGCCCAGCAGATCCCCTACGAGCAGTACTTC. The chain carries TRBV5-1 and TRBJ2-7; D call uncertain. Germline V gene lookup returns CDR1 SGHRS and CDR2 YFSETQ. The CDR3 sequence is 15 residues long. The ends were cut back, 0 bases at V and 2 bases at J, with 12 bases in the middle.

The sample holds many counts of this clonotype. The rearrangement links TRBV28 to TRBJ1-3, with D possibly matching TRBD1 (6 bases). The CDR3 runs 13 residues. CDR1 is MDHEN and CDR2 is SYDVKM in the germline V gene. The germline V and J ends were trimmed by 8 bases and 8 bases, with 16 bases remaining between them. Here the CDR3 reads CASARGGRDTIYF. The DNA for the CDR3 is TGTGCCAGCGCACGAGGGGGACGGGACACCATATATTTT.

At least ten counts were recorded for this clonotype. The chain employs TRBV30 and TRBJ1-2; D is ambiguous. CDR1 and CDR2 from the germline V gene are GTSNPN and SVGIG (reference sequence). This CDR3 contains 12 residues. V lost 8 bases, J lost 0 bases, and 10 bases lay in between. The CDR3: CARLGTNYGYTF. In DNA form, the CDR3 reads TGTGCCCGTTTGGGGACTAACTATGGCTACACCTTC.

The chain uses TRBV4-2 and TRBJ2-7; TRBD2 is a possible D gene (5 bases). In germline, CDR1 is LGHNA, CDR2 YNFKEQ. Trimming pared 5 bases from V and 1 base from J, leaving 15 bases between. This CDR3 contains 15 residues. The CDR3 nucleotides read TGTGCCAGCAGCTTCGGACGGGGAAAATCCTACGAGCAGTACTTC. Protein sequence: CASSFGRGKSYEQYF.

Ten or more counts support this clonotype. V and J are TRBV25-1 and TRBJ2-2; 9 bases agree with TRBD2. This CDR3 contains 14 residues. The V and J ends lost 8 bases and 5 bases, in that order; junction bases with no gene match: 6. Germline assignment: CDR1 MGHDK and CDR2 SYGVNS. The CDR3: CASAGGGETGELFF. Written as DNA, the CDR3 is TGTGCCAGCGCGGGAGGGGGCGAAACCGGGGAGCTGTTTTTT.

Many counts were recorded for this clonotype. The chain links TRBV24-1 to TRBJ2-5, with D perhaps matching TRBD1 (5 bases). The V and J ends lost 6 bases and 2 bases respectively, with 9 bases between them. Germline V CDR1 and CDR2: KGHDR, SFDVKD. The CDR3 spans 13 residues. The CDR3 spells CATSNRLQETQYF. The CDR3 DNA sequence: TGTGCCACCAGTAACAGGCTACAAGAGACCCAGTACTTC.

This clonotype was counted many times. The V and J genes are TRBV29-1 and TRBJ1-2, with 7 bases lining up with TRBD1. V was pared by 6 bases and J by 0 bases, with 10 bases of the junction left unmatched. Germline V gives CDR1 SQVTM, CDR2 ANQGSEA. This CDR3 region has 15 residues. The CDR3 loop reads CSVPVDRPANYGYTF. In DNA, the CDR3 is TGCAGCGTCCCCGTGGACAGGCCGGCTAACTATGGCTACACCTTC.

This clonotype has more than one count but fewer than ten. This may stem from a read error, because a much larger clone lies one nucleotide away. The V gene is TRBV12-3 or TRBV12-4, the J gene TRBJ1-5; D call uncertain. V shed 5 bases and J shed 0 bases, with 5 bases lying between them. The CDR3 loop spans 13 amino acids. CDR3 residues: CASSEFSNQPQHF. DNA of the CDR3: TGTGCCAGCAGTGAGTTTAGCAATCAGCCCCAGCATTTT.

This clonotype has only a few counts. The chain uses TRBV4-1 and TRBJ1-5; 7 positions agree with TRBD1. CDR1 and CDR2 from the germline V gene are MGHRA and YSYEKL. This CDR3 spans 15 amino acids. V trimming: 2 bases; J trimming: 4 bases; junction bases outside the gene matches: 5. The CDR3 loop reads CASSQPDRENQPQHF. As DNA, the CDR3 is TGCGCCAGCAGCCAACCAGACAGGGAGAATCAGCCCCAGCATTTT.

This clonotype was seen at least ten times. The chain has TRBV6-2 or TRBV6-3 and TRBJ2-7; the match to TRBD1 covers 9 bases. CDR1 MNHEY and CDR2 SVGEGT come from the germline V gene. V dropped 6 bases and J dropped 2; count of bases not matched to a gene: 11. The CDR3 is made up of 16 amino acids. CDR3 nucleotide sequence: TGTGCCAGCAGACCCCCCGGGACAGGGAGGCCCTACGAGCAGTACTTC. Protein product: CASRPPGTGRPYEQYF.

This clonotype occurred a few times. The DNA of the CDR3 is TGTGCCAGCAGCTCCTGGGACTCCCAAGAGACCCAGTACTTC. Translated, it gives CASSSWDSQETQYF. J is TRBJ2-5 and V is TRBV11-3; tentatively, D is TRBD2 (6 bases). V was clipped by 4 bases and J by 1 base, with 10 bases between them. Germline values: CDR1 SGHNT, CDR2 YENEEA. This CDR3 comprises 14 residues.

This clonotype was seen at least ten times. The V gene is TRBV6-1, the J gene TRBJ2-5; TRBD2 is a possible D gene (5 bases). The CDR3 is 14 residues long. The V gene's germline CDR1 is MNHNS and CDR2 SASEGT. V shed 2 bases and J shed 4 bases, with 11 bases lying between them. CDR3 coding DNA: TGTGCCAGCAGTGAACAAGCGGCCCCAGAGACCCAGTACTTC. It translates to CASSEQAAPETQYF.

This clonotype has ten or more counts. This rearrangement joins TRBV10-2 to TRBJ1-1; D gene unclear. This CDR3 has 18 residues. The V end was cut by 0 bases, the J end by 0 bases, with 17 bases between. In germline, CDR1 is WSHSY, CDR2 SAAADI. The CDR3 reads CASSESIIRATMNTEAFF. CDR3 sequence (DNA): TGCGCCAGCAGTGAGTCGATCATAAGGGCGACCATGAACACTGAAGCTTTCTTT.

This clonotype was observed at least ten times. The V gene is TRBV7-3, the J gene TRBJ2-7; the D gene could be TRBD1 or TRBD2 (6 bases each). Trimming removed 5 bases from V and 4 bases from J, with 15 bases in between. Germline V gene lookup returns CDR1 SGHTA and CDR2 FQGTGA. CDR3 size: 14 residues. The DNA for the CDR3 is TGTGCCAGCAGCCCCGGCGGGACAAAATACGAGCAGTACTTC. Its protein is CASSPGGTKYEQYF.

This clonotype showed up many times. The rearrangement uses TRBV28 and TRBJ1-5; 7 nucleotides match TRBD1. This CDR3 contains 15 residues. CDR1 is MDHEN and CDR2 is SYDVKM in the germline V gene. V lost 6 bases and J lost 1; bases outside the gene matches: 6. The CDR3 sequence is CASRNRGGSNQPQHF. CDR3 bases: TGTGCCAGCAGAAACAGGGGAGGAAGCAATCAGCCCCAGCATTTT.